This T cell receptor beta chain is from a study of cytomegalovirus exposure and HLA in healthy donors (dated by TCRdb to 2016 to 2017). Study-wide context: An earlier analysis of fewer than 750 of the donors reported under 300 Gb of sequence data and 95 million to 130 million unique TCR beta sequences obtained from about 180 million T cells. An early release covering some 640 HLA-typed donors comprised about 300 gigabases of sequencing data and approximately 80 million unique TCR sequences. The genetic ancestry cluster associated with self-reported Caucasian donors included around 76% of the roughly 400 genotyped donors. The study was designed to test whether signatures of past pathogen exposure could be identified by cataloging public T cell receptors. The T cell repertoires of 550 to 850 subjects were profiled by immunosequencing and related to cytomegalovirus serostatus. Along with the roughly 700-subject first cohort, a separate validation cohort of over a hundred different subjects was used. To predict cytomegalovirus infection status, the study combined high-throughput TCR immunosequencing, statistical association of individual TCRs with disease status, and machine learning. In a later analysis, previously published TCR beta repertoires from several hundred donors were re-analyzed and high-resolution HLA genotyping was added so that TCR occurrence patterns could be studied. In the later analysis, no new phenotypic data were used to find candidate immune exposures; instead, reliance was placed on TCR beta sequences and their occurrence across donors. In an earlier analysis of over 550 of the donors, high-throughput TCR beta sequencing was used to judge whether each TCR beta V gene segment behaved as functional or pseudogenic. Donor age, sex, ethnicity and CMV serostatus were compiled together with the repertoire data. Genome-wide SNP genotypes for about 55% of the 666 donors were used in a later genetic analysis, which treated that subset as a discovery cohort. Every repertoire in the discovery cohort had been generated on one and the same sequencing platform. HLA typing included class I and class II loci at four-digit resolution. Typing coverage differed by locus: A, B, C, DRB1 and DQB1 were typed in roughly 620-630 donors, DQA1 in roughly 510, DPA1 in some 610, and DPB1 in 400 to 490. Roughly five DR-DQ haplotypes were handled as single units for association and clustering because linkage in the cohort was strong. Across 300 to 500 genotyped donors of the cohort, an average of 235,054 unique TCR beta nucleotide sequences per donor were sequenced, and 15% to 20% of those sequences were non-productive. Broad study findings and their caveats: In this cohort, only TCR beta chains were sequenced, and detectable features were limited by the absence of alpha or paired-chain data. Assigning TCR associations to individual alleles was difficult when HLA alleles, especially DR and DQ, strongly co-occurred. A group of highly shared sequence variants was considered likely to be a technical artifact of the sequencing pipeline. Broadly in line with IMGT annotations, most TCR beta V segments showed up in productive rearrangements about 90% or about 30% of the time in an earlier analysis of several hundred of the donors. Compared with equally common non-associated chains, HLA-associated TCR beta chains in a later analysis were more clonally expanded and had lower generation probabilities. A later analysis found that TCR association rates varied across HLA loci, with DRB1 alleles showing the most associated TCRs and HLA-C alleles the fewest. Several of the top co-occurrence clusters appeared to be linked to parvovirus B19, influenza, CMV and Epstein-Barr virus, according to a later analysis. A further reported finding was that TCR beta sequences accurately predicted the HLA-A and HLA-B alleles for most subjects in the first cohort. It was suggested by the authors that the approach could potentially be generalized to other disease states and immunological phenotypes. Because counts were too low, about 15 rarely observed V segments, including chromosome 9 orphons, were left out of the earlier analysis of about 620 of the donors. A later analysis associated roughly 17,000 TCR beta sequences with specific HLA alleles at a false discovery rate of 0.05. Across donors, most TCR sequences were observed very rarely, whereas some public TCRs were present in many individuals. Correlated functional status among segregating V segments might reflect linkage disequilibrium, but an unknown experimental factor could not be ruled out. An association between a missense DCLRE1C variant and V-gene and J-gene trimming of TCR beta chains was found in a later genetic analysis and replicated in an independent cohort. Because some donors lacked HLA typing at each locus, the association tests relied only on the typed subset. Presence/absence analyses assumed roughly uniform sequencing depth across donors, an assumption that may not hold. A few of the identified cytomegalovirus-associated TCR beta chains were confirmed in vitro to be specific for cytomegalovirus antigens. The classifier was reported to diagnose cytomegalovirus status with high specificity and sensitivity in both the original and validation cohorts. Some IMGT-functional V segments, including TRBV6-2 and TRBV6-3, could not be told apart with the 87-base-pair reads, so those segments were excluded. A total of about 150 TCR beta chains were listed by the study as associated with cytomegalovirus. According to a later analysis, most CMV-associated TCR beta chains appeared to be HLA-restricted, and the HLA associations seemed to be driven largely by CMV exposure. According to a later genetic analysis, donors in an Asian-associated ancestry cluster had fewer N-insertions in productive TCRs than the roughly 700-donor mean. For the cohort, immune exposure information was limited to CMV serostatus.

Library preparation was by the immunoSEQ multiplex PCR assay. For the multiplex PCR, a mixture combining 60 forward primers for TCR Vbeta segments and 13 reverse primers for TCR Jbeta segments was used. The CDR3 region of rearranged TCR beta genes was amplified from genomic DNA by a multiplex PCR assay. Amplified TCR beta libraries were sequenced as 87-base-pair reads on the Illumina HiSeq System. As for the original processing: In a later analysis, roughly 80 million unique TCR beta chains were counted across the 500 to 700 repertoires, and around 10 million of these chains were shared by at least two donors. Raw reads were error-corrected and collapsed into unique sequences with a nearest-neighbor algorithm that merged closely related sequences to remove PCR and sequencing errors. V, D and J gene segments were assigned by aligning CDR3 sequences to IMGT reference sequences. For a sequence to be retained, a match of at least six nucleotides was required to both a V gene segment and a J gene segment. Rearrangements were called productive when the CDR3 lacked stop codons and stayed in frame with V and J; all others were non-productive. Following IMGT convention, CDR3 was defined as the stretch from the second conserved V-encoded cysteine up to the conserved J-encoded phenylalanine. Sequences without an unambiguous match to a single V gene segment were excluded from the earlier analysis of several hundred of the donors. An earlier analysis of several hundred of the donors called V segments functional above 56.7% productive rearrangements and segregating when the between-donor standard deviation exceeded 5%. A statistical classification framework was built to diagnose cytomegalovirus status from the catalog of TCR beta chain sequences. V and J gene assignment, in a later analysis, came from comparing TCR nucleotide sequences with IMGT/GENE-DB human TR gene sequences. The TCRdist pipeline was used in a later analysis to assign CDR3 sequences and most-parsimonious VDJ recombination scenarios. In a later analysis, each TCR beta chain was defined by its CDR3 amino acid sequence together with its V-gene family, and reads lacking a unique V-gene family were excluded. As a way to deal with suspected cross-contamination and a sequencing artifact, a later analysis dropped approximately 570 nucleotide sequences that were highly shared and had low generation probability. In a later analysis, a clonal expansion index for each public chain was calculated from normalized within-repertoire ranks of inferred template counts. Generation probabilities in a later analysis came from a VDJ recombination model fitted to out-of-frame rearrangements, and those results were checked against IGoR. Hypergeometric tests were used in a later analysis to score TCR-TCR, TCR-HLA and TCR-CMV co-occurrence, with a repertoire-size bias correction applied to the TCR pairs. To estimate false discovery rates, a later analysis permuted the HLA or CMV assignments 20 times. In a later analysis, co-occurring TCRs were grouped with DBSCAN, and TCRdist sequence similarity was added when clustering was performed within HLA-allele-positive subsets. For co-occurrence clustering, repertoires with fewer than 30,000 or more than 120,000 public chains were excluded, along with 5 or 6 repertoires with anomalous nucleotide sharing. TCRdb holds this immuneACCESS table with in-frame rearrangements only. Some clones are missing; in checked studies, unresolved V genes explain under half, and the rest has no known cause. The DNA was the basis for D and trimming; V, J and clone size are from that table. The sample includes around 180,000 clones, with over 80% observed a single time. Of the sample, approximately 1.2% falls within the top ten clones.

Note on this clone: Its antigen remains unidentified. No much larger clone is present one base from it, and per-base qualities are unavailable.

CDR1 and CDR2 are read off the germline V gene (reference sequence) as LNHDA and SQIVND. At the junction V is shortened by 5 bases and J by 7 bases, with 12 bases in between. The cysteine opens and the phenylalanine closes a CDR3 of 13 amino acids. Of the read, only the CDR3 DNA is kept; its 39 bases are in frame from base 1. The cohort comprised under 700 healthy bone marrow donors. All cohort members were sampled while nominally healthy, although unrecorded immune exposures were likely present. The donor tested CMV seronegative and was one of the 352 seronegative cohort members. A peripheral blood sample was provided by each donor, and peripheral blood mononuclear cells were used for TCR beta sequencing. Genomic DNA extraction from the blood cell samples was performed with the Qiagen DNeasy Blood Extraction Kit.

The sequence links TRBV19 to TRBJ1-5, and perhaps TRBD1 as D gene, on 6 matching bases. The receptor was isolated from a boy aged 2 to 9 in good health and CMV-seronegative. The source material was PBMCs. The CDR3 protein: CASSSNRDQPQHF. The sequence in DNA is TGTGCCAGTAGTTCTAACAGGGACCAGCCCCAGCATTTT.